This TCR beta chain was sequenced in a study of cytomegalovirus exposure and HLA in healthy donors. Overall study findings and caveats: Earlier analysis looked at TCR beta V segments, and most were productive about 87% or about 30% of the time.

On this clone itself: Its antigen is undetermined.

PCR primers comprised 60 Vbeta and 13 Jbeta primers. Original data processing: Among the unique TCR beta chains that a later analysis counted, about 79 million in all, roughly 11 million were shared. Repertoires were generated with immunoSEQ multiplex PCR, while TCRdb's copy carries only in-frame clones and drops some. The DNA was the basis for D and trimming; V, J and clone size are from that table. Of about 210,000 clones in the sample, roughly nine tenths were seen once. V shed 4 bases and J shed 7 bases, with 19 bases lying between them. The CDR3 runs 16 residues. Germline CDR1 MNHNY, CDR2 SVGAGI (reference sequence).

Sequenced: PBMCs. V and J are TRBV6-6 and TRBJ1-4; D gene uncertain. The source of this sequence is a boy aged 2-9 years in good health and CMV-seronegative. The DNA for the CDR3 is TGTGCCAGCAGTTTCAAAGCGGGTGCTCTTCCTGAAAAACTGTTTTTT. Protein: CASSFKAGALPEKLFF.